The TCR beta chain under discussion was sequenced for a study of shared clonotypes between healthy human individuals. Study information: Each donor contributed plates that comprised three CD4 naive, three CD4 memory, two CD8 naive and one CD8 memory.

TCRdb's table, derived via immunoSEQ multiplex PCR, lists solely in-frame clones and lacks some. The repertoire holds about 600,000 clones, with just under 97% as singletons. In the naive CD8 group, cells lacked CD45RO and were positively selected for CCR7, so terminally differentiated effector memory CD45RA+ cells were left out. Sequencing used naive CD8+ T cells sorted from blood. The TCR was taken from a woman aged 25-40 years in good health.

CDR3 residues: CASSQASSGLFYEQYF. DNA of the CDR3: TGCGCCAGCAGCCAAGCTTCCTCAGGACTATTCTACGAGCAGTACTTC. The chain couples TRBV4-1 to TRBJ2-7; the D gene is possibly TRBD2 (6 bases). V was cut by 1 base and J by 3 bases, with 16 bases left in between. CDR3 length: 16 residues. The germline CDR1 and CDR2 sequences are MGHRA and YSYEKL.